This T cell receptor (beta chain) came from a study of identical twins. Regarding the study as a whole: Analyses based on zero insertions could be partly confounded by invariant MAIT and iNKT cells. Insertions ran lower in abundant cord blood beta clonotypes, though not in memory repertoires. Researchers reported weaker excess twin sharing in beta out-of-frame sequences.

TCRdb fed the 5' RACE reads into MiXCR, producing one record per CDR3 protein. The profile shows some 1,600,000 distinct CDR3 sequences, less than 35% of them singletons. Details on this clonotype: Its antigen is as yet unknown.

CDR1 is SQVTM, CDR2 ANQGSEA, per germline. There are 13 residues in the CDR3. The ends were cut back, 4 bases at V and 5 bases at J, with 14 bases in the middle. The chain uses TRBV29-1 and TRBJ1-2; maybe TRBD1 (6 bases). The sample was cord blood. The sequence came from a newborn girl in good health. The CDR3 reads CSVVGNTGYGYTF. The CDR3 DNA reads TGCAGCGTTGTGGGGAATACAGGGTATGGCTACACCTTC.